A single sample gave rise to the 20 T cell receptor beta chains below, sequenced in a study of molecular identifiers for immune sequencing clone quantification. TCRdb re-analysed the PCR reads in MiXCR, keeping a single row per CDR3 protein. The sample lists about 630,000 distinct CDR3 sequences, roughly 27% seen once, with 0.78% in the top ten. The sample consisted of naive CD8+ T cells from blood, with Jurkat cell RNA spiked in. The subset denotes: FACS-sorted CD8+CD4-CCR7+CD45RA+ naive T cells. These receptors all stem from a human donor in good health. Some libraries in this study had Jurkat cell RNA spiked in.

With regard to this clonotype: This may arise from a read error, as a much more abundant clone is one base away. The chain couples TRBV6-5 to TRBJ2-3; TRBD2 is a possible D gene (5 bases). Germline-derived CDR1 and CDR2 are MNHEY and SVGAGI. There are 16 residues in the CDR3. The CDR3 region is CAGSYSVWRVADTQYF. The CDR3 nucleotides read TGTGCCGGCAGTTACTCGGTATGGCGGGTAGCAGATACGCAGTATTTT.

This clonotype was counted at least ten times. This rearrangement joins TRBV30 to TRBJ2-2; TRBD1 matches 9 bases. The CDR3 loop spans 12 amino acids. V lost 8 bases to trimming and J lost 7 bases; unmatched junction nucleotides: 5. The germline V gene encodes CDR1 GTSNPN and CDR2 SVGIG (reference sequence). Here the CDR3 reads CARQDRGGELFF. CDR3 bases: TGTGCCCGGCAGGACAGGGGCGGGGAGCTGTTTTTT.

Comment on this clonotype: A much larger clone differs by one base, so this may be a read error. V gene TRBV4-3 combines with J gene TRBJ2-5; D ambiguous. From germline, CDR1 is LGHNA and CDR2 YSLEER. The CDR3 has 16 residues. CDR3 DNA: TGCGCCAGCAGCCAAGATCCCCCGGGCCTAGGAGAGATCCAGTACTTC. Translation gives CASSQDPPGLGEIQYF.

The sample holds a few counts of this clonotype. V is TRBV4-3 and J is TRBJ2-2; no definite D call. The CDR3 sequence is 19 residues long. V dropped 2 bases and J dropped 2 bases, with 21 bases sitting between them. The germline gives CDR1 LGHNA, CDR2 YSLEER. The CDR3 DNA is TGCGCCAGCAGCCAATATCTGGCCCGTTCCACCCTTAACACCGGGGAGCTGTTTTTT. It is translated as CASSQYLARSTLNTGELFF.

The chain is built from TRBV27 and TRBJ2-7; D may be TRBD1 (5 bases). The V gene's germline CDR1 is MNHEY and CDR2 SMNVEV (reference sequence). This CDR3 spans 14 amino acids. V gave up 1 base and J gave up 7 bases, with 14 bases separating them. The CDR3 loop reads CASSLWTRGEEQYF. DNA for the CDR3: TGTGCCAGCAGTTTATGGACAAGGGGTGAAGAGCAGTACTTC.

CDR3 bases: TGTGCCAGCAGTTACTACGGTAGGGGGTTTGAGGATGAGCAGTTCTTC. Its translation is CASSYYGRGFEDEQFF. The chain links TRBV6-5 to TRBJ2-1, with D tentatively TRBD1 (6 bases). The ends were cut back, 1 base at V and 8 bases at J, with 18 bases in the middle. CDR1 MNHEY and CDR2 SVGAGI come from the germline V gene. The CDR3 is 16 amino acids.

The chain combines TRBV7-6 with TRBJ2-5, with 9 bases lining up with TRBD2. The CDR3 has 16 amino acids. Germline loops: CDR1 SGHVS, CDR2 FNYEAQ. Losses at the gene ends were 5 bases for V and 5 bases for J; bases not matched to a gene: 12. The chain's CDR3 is CASSHPSGMHKETQYF. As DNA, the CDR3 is TGTGCCAGCAGCCACCCTAGCGGGATGCATAAGGAGACCCAGTACTTC.

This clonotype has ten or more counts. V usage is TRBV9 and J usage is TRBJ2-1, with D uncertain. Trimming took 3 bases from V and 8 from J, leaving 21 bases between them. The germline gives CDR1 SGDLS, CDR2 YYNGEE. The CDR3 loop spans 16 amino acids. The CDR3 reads CASSGGWGSDLDEQFF. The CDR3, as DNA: TGTGCCAGCAGCGGCGGTTGGGGATCGGATCTGGATGAGCAGTTCTTC.

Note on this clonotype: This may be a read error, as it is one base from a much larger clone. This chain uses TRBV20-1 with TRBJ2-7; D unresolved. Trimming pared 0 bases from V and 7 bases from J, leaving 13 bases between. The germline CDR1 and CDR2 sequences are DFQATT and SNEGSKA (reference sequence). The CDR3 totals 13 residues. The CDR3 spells CSARDSGFREQYF. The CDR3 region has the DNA TGCAGTGCTAGAGATTCTGGATTTAGGGAGCAGTACTTC.

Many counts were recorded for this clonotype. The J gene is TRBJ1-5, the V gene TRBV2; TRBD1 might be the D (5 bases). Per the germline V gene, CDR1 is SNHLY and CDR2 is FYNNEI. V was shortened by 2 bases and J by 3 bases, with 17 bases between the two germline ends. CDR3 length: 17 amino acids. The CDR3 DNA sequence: TGTGCCAGCAGTGAAAGCATCGCCGGGACGATCAATCAGCCCCAGCATTTT. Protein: CASSESIAGTINQPQHF.

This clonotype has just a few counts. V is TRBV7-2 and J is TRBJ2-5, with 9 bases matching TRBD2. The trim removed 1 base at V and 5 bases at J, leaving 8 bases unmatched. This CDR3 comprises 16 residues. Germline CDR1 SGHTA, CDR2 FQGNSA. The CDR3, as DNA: TGTGCCAGCAGCTTAGACTGGCGGGAGGGATGGGAGACCCAGTACTTC. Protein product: CASSLDWREGWETQYF.

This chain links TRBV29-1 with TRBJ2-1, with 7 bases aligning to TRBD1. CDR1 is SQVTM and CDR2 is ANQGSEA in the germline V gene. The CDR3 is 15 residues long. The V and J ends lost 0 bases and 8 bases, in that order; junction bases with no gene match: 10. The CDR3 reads CSVEDADRYLHEQFF. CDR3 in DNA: TGCAGCGTTGAAGATGCGGACAGGTATTTACATGAGCAGTTCTTC.

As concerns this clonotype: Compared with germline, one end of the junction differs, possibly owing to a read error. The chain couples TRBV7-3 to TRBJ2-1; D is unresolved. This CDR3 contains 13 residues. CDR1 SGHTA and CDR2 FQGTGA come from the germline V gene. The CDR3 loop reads CASSPITWDEQFF. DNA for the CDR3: TGCGCCAGCAGCCCCATAACATGGGATGAGCAGTTCTTC.

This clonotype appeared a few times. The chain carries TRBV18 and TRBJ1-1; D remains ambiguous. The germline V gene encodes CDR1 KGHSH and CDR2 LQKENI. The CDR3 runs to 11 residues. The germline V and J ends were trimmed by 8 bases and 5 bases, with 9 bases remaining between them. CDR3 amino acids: CASAYGTEAFF. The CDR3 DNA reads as TGTGCCAGCGCATACGGGACTGAAGCTTTCTTT.

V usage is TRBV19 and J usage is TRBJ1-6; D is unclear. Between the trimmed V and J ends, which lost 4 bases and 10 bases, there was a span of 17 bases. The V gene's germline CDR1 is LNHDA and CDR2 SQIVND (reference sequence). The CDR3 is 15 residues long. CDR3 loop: CASSRWAGGGSPLHF. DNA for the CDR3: TGTGCCAGTAGTAGGTGGGCAGGAGGAGGCTCACCCCTCCACTTT. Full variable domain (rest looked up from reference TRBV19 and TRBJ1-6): DGGITQSPKYLFRKEGQNVTLSCEQNLNHDAMYWYRQDPGQGLRLIYYSQIVNDFQKGDIAEGYSVSREKKESFPLTVTSAQKNPTAFYLCASSRWAGGGSPLHFGNGTRLTVT.

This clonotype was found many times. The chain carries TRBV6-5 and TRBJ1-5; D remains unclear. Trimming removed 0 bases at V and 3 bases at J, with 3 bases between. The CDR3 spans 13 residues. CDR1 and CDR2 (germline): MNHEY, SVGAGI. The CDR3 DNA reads TGTGCCAGCAGTTACTCCCCCAATCAGCCCCAGCATTTT. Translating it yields CASSYSPNQPQHF.

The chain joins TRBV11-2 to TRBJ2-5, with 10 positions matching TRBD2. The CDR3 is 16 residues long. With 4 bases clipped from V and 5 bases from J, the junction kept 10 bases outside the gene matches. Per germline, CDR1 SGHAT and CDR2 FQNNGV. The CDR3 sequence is CASSSFSGGLGETQYF. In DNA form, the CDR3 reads TGTGCCAGCAGCTCGTTTAGCGGGGGGCTCGGGGAGACCCAGTACTTC.

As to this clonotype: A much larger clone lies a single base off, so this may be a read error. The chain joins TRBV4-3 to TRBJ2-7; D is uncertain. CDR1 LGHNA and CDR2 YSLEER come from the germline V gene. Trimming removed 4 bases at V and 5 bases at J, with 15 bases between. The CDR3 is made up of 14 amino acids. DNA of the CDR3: TGCGCCAGCAGCCCGGACGGGCTTAATAACGAGCAGTACTTC. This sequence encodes CASSPDGLNNEQYF.

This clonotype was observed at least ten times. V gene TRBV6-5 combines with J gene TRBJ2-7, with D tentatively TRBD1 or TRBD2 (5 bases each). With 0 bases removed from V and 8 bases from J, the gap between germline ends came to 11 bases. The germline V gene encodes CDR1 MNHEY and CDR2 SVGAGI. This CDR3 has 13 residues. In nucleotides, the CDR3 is TGTGCCAGCAGTTACTCGCCAGGGAGAAAGCAGTACTTC. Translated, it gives CASSYSPGRKQYF.

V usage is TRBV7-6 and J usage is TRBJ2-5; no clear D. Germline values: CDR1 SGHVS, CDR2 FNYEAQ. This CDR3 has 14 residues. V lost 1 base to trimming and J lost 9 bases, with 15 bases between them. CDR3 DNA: TGTGCCAGCAGCTTAGGGTCCAAACACGAGCCCCAGTACTTC. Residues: CASSLGSKHEPQYF.